Listed below are T cell receptor beta chains from one sample, sequenced in a study of shared clonotypes between healthy human individuals. The data were produced by immunoSEQ multiplex PCR, yet TCRdb's version contains in-frame clones alone and is incomplete. Of a few hundred thousand clones listed, roughly 96% were seen once; the top ten hold less than 0.13%. The sample comprised naive CD8+ T cells sorted from blood. The receptor source for this set is a woman in her 30s in good health. CDR3s include the opening cysteine and the closing phenylalanine or tryptophan. The D gene is left open where the match is weak. Where a row states a size, it is once, few, many or the class of an expanded clone; other rows omit it.

CDR3nt: TGTGCCAGCAGTTTATCAGAAAATGAGCAGTTCTTC
CDR3aa: CASSLSENEQFF
v_gene: TRBV28
abundance: NA
j_gene: TRBJ2-1
d_gene: NA

CDR3nt: TGCGCCAGCAGCTTTACAGGGGAAAAGGACACCGGGGAGCTGTTTTTT
CDR3aa: CASSFTGEKDTGELFF
v_gene: TRBV5-1
abundance: NA
j_gene: TRBJ2-2
d_gene: TRBD1

CDR3nt: TGTGCCAGCAGCTTAGAAATCAGTCTCTCTGGAAACACCATATATTTT
CDR3aa: CASSLEISLSGNTIYF
v_gene: TRBV7-2
abundance: NA
j_gene: TRBJ1-3
d_gene: NA

CDR3nt: TGTGCCAGCAGTGAAAGTCCCGCCAGGGTTGGGGACGAGCAGTACTTC
CDR3aa: CASSESPARVGDEQYF
v_gene: TRBV6-1
abundance: NA
j_gene: TRBJ2-7
d_gene: NA

CDR3nt: TGTGCCTGGAGAGACCCCAGACTAGCGGGAGTTCAGAATGAGCAGTTCTTC
CDR3aa: CAWRDPRLAGVQNEQFF
v_gene: TRBV30
abundance: NA
j_gene: TRBJ2-1
d_gene: TRBD2

CDR3nt: TGTGCCAGCAGTAACCTTCCGGGGGCTAGCGGGAACACCGGGGAGCTGTTTTTT
CDR3aa: CASSNLPGASGNTGELFF
v_gene: TRBV2
abundance: NA
j_gene: TRBJ2-2
d_gene: NA

CDR3nt: TGTGCCAGCATTAGGGCGAATGAGCAGTTCTTC
CDR3aa: CASIRANEQFF
v_gene: TRBV27
abundance: NA
j_gene: TRBJ2-1
d_gene: NA

CDR3nt: TGCAGCGTTGCAGGTAGCGAGCAGTTCTTC
CDR3aa: CSVAGSEQFF
v_gene: TRBV29-1
abundance: NA
j_gene: TRBJ2-1
d_gene: NA

CDR3nt: TGTGCCAGCAGTTTCGGGGGCGAGGACTATGGCTACACCTTC
CDR3aa: CASSFGGEDYGYTF
v_gene: TRBV28
abundance: NA
j_gene: TRBJ1-2
d_gene: NA

CDR3nt: TGTGCCAGCAGCATAGGGACTAGACTACCCAATGAGCAGTTCTTC
CDR3aa: CASSIGTRLPNEQFF
v_gene: TRBV5-6
abundance: NA
j_gene: TRBJ2-1
d_gene: TRBD2

CDR3nt: TGTGCCAGCAGCTTAAGTGAGAGGAATGAGCAGTTCTTC
CDR3aa: CASSLSERNEQFF
v_gene: TRBV11-2
abundance: NA
j_gene: TRBJ2-1
d_gene: NA

CDR3nt: TGTGCCAGCAGCGTAACAGGGGAATCCTACAATGAGCAGTTCTTC
CDR3aa: CASSVTGESYNEQFF
v_gene: TRBV5-6
abundance: NA
j_gene: TRBJ2-1
d_gene: TRBD1

CDR3nt: TGTGCCAGCAGCTTCGCCCCGACAGGACTCTATGGCTACACCTTC
CDR3aa: CASSFAPTGLYGYTF
v_gene: TRBV11-1
abundance: NA
j_gene: TRBJ1-2
d_gene: NA

CDR3nt: TGTGCCAGCAGTCCGGCGGGTGAGCAGTACTTC
CDR3aa: CASSPAGEQYF
v_gene: TRBV6-6
abundance: once
j_gene: TRBJ2-7
d_gene: NA

CDR3nt: TGTGCCAGCAGTCCAGGGGGAAACACCATATATTTT
CDR3aa: CASSPGGNTIYF
v_gene: TRBV27
abundance: NA
j_gene: TRBJ1-3
d_gene: NA

CDR3nt: TGCGCCAGCAGCCCACTAGCGGGAGGGCCGGTTGCCGGGGAGCTGTTTTTT
CDR3aa: CASSPLAGGPVAGELFF
v_gene: TRBV5-1
abundance: NA
j_gene: TRBJ2-2
d_gene: TRBD2

CDR3nt: TGTGCCAGCAGCGCCCCTCAGGGGGACGTCCACAATGAGCAGTTCTTC
CDR3aa: CASSAPQGDVHNEQFF
v_gene: TRBV7-9
abundance: NA
j_gene: TRBJ2-1
d_gene: TRBD1

CDR3nt: TGTGCCAGCAGTCCGGAGGGGGACACCTACGAGCAGTACTTC
CDR3aa: CASSPEGDTYEQYF
v_gene: TRBV6-5
abundance: once
j_gene: TRBJ2-7
d_gene: NA

CDR3nt: TGTGCCAGCAGGCTCAGGGTGAACACTGAAGCTTTCTTT
CDR3aa: CASRLRVNTEAFF
v_gene: TRBV2
abundance: NA
j_gene: TRBJ1-1
d_gene: NA

CDR3nt: TGTGCCAGCAGTTACTCTGGGGGATCTACGAACACTGAAGCTTTCTTT
CDR3aa: CASSYSGGSTNTEAFF
v_gene: TRBV6-5
abundance: NA
j_gene: TRBJ1-1
d_gene: NA

CDR3nt: TGTGCCAGCAGCCCGCAGGGAGCCACTAATGAAAAACTGTTTTTT
CDR3aa: CASSPQGATNEKLFF
v_gene: TRBV11-2
abundance: NA
j_gene: TRBJ1-4
d_gene: NA

CDR3nt: TGTGCCAGCAGGTCAGGGTTTTCTGGAAACACCATATATTTT
CDR3aa: CASRSGFSGNTIYF
v_gene: TRBV7-2
abundance: NA
j_gene: TRBJ1-3
d_gene: NA

CDR3nt: TGTGCCAGCAGCTTGGAGGACAGGGGTAGCTACGAGCAGTACTTC
CDR3aa: CASSLEDRGSYEQYF
v_gene: TRBV7-9
abundance: NA
j_gene: TRBJ2-7
d_gene: TRBD1

CDR3nt: TGTGCCAGCAGTACAGGGACCACCAACACTGGAAACGAGCAGTACTTC
CDR3aa: CASSTGTTNTGNEQYF
v_gene: TRBV6-6
abundance: NA
j_gene: TRBJ2-7
d_gene: NA

CDR3nt: TGTGCCAGTAGCACGGGGGTTCTATACACTGAAGCTTTCTTT
CDR3aa: CASSTGVLYTEAFF
v_gene: TRBV19
abundance: NA
j_gene: TRBJ1-1
d_gene: NA

CDR3nt: TGTGCCAGCAGTGAAGGGGCAGGCGCGAACACCGGGGAGCTGTTTTTT
CDR3aa: CASSEGAGANTGELFF
v_gene: TRBV27
abundance: NA
j_gene: TRBJ2-2
d_gene: NA

CDR3nt: TGTGCCAGCAGCTTGAGTTTCAACACTGAAGCTTTCTTT
CDR3aa: CASSLSFNTEAFF
v_gene: TRBV5-4
abundance: NA
j_gene: TRBJ1-1
d_gene: NA

CDR3nt: TGTGCCAGCAGCTTGGCCATAGCAGGGGGTGGATATGGCTACACCTTC
CDR3aa: CASSLAIAGGGYGYTF
v_gene: TRBV5-6
abundance: once
j_gene: TRBJ1-2
d_gene: TRBD1

CDR3nt: TGTGCCAGCAGTTTAGGGTGGGTGGGGGGCGTTTTGGAAGCTTTCTTT
CDR3aa: CASSLGWVGGVLEAFF
v_gene: TRBV28
abundance: NA
j_gene: TRBJ1-1
d_gene: NA

CDR3nt: TGTGCCAGCAGCAAAGGGACAGGGGGATTATCCTACGAGCAGTACTTC
CDR3aa: CASSKGTGGLSYEQYF
v_gene: TRBV21-1
abundance: NA
j_gene: TRBJ2-7
d_gene: NA

CDR3nt: TGCAGCGCGGATCTTTATTACAATGAGCAGTTCTTC
CDR3aa: CSADLYYNEQFF
v_gene: TRBV29-1
abundance: NA
j_gene: TRBJ2-1
d_gene: NA

CDR3nt: TGCAGCGTCCAGGGGGATTCACAAGAGACCCAGTACTTC
CDR3aa: CSVQGDSQETQYF
v_gene: TRBV29-1
abundance: NA
j_gene: TRBJ2-5
d_gene: TRBD1

CDR3nt: TGTGCCAGCAGTGACGACAGGGGGGCCAAGTACTTC
CDR3aa: CASSDDRGAKYF
v_gene: TRBV2
abundance: NA
j_gene: TRBJ2-7
d_gene: TRBD1

CDR3nt: TGTGCCAGCAGCTCCATGCCGGGACACAGCTCTGGAAACACCATATATTTT
CDR3aa: CASSSMPGHSSGNTIYF
v_gene: TRBV5-8
abundance: NA
j_gene: TRBJ1-3
d_gene: NA

CDR3nt: TGCAGCGCCCAAGGGTGGCAGGGTTTGAACACTGAAGCTTTCTTT
CDR3aa: CSAQGWQGLNTEAFF
v_gene: TRBV29-1
abundance: NA
j_gene: TRBJ1-1
d_gene: NA

CDR3nt: TGCGCCAGCAGGGGGACAGGGGATTGGTACACTGAAGCTTTCTTT
CDR3aa: CASRGTGDWYTEAFF
v_gene: TRBV5-1
abundance: NA
j_gene: TRBJ1-1
d_gene: TRBD1

CDR3nt: TGCGCCAGCAGCCAAACTAGCGGGTACGAGCAGTACTTC
CDR3aa: CASSQTSGYEQYF
v_gene: TRBV4-1
abundance: NA
j_gene: TRBJ2-7
d_gene: TRBD2

CDR3nt: TGTGCCAGCAGCTTGTCAGGGGGCACTGAAGCTTTCTTT
CDR3aa: CASSLSGGTEAFF
v_gene: TRBV5-6
abundance: NA
j_gene: TRBJ1-1
d_gene: TRBD1

CDR3nt: TGTGCCAGCAGTTTTGGGGGAGTAGCCTACGAGCAGTACTTC
CDR3aa: CASSFGGVAYEQYF
v_gene: TRBV28
abundance: NA
j_gene: TRBJ2-7
d_gene: NA

CDR3nt: TGTGCCAGCAGTTTGACTAGCGGGGACACCTACGAGCAGTACTTC
CDR3aa: CASSLTSGDTYEQYF
v_gene: TRBV27
abundance: NA
j_gene: TRBJ2-7
d_gene: TRBD2

CDR3nt: TGTGCCAGCAGCTATCTAGCGGGCCTCACAGATACGCAGTATTTT
CDR3aa: CASSYLAGLTDTQYF
v_gene: TRBV7-9
abundance: once
j_gene: TRBJ2-3
d_gene: TRBD2

CDR3nt: TGTGCCAGCAGCCACGATCGGACAGGGGGAAGAGAGACCCAGTACTTC
CDR3aa: CASSHDRTGGRETQYF
v_gene: TRBV14
abundance: NA
j_gene: TRBJ2-5
d_gene: TRBD1

CDR3nt: TGTGCCAGTAGTCCCGTAGCGGGAGAGTTCCAAGAGACCCAGTACTTC
CDR3aa: CASSPVAGEFQETQYF
v_gene: TRBV19
abundance: NA
j_gene: TRBJ2-5
d_gene: TRBD2

CDR3nt: TGTGCCAGCAGTTTGGCGTTGCGGACGCAAGAGACCCAGTACTTC
CDR3aa: CASSLALRTQETQYF
v_gene: TRBV28
abundance: NA
j_gene: TRBJ2-5
d_gene: NA

CDR3nt: TGTGCCAGCAGCTTAGGGGGCGCGAGCAATCAGCCCCAGCATTTT
CDR3aa: CASSLGGASNQPQHF
v_gene: TRBV7-9
abundance: NA
j_gene: TRBJ1-5
d_gene: NA

CDR3nt: TGTGCCAGCAGTTATACAGGGGGCAACACTGAAGCTTTCTTT
CDR3aa: CASSYTGGNTEAFF
v_gene: TRBV27
abundance: NA
j_gene: TRBJ1-1
d_gene: TRBD1

CDR3nt: TGTGCCAGCAGCTTAGGAGGGAGTCTATACAATGAGCAGTTCTTC
CDR3aa: CASSLGGSLYNEQFF
v_gene: TRBV7-3
abundance: NA
j_gene: TRBJ2-1
d_gene: NA

CDR3nt: TGTGCCAGCAGCGCGGATGGACAGGGAGGGTTCTACGAGCAGTACTTC
CDR3aa: CASSADGQGGFYEQYF
v_gene: TRBV5-6
abundance: NA
j_gene: TRBJ2-7
d_gene: NA

CDR3nt: TGTGCCAGCGCAAAAGAGGGGGCTGGAAACACCATATATTTT
CDR3aa: CASAKEGAGNTIYF
v_gene: TRBV6-5
abundance: few
j_gene: TRBJ1-3
d_gene: NA

CDR3nt: TGTGCCACCAGCATTTCCCCCCTGACGGGCAATCAGCCCCAGCATTTT
CDR3aa: CATSISPLTGNQPQHF
v_gene: TRBV15
abundance: NA
j_gene: TRBJ1-5
d_gene: NA

CDR3nt: TGTGCCAGCAGTTTGACCAAGAACACTGAAGCTTTCTTT
CDR3aa: CASSLTKNTEAFF
v_gene: TRBV27
abundance: NA
j_gene: TRBJ1-1
d_gene: NA

CDR3nt: TGTGCCAGCAGTGAAGCAATCTCGTTACTTGACTACAATGAGCAGTTCTTC
CDR3aa: CASSEAISLLDYNEQFF
v_gene: TRBV2
abundance: NA
j_gene: TRBJ2-1
d_gene: NA

CDR3nt: TGCAGCGCGAAGGCCAGGGATGCTCAAGAGACCCAGTACTTC
CDR3aa: CSAKARDAQETQYF
v_gene: TRBV29-1
abundance: NA
j_gene: TRBJ2-5
d_gene: NA

CDR3nt: TGTGCCAGCAGCTTAGGGGCCCCTAGCGGGGGGGACACAGATACGCAGTATTTT
CDR3aa: CASSLGAPSGGDTDTQYF
v_gene: TRBV7-9
abundance: NA
j_gene: TRBJ2-3
d_gene: TRBD2

CDR3nt: TGTGCCAGCAGTTTATGGGTCTCTGGAAACACCATATATTTT
CDR3aa: CASSLWVSGNTIYF
v_gene: TRBV28
abundance: NA
j_gene: TRBJ1-3
d_gene: NA

CDR3nt: TGTGCCAGCAGCTTAGGAGTGGCACGCTCCTACGAGCAGTACTTC
CDR3aa: CASSLGVARSYEQYF
v_gene: TRBV7-8
abundance: NA
j_gene: TRBJ2-7
d_gene: NA

CDR3nt: TGTGCCAGCAGCTCCTCCGCCAATGAGCAGTTCTTC
CDR3aa: CASSSSANEQFF
v_gene: TRBV7-9
abundance: NA
j_gene: TRBJ2-1
d_gene: NA

CDR3nt: TGTGCCAGCAGACTTCAGGGGAGCTACGAGCAGTACTTC
CDR3aa: CASRLQGSYEQYF
v_gene: TRBV27
abundance: NA
j_gene: TRBJ2-7
d_gene: NA

CDR3nt: TGTGCCAGCGCTCCGACTAGGACGGGAGATACGCAGTATTTT
CDR3aa: CASAPTRTGDTQYF
v_gene: TRBV2
abundance: NA
j_gene: TRBJ2-3
d_gene: NA